Detailed here is one TCR beta chain. Original analysis: Researchers report that nucleated cell counts were estimated from reference gene primer amplification. Only in-frame clones appear in the TCRdb table, and some are missing; sequencing was by immunoSEQ multiplex PCR. V, J and clone size are those of that table, while D and trimming were read from the DNA. The repertoire has about 400,000 clones, roughly 90% of them found once; the top ten carry roughly 3%. The CDR3 is 12 residues long. The V end was cut by 4 bases, the J end by 3 bases, with 7 bases between. Germline V gene lookup returns CDR1 MNHEY and CDR2 SMNVEV (reference sequence). The sample comes from a study of blood T cell repertoires in COVID-19. Study information: From T cells, B-cell-depleted T cells, or PBMCs came the material, which was cDNA or gDNA.

Each participant's cohort was designated according to participant-reported clinical history. The V and J genes are TRBV27 and TRBJ2-7, with a weak D call TRBD1 (6 bases). Material for sequencing was PBMCs or T cells enriched from blood (not recorded which). The source is a woman aged 25-40 years who had recovered from COVID-19. CDR3 region: CASSSGVYEQYF. The CDR3 DNA is TGTGCCAGCAGTTCAGGGGTCTACGAGCAGTACTTC.